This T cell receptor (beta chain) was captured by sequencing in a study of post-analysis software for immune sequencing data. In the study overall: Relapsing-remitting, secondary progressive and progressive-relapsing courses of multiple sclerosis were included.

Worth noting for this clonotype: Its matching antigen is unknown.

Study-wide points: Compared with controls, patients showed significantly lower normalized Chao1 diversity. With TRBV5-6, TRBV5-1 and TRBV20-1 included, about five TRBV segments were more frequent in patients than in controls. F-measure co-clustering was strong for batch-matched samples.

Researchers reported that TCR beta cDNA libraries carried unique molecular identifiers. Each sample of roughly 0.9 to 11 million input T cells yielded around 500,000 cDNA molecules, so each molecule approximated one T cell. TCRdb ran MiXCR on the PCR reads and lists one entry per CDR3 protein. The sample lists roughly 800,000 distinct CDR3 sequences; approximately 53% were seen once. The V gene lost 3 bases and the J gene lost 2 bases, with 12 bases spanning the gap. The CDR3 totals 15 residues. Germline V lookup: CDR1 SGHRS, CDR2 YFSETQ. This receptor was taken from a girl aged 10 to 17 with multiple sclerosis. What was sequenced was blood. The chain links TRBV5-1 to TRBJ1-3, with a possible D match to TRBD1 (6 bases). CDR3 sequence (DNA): TGCGCCAGCAGCTCGGGGGCAGGCGCTGGAAACACCATATATTTT. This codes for CASSSGAGAGNTIYF.